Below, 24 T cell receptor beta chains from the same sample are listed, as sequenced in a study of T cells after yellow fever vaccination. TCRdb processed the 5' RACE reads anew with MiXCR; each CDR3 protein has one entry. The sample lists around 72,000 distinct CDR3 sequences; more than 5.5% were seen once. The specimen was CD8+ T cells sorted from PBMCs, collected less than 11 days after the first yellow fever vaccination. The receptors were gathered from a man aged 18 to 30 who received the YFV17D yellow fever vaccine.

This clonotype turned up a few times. The CDR3 bases are TGTGCCAGCAGCTTGGGGCCCGACGGAGCAACTAATGAAAAACTGTTTTTT. It translates to CASSLGPDGATNEKLFF. The V gene is TRBV5-6, the J gene TRBJ1-4; D not certain. The CDR3 sequence is 17 residues long. Trimming shortened V by 0 bases and J by 0 bases, and 12 bases separated the two germline ends. The germline V gene has CDR1 SGHDT and CDR2 YYEEEE.

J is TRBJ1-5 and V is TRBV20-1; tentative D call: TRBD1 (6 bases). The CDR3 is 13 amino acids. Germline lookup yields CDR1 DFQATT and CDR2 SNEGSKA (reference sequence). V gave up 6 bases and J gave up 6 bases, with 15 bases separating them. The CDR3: CSANQGNSQPQHF. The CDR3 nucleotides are TGCAGTGCCAACCAGGGGAACAGTCAGCCCCAGCATTTT.

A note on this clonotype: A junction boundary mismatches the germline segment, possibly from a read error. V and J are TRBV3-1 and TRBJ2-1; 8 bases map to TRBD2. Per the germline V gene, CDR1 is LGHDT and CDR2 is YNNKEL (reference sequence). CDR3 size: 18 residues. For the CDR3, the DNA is TGTGCCTGCAGTTTGATTAAGCGGGGCAGCGGGGGACACAATGAGCAGTTCTTC. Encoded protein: CACSLIKRGSGGHNEQFF.

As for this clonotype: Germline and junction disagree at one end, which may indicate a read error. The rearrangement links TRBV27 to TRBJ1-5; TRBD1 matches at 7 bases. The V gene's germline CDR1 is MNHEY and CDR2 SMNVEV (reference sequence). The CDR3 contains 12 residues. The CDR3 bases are TGTGCCAGCAAGGGGCCGGGACAGCCCCAGCTTTTT. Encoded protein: CASKGPGQPQLF.

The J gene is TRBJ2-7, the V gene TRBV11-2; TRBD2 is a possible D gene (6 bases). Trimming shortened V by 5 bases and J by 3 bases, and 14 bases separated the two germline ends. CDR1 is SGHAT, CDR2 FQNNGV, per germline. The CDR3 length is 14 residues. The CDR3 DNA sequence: TGTGCCAGCAGCCCCGAGCAGGGAGGCTACGAGCAGTACTTC. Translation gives CASSPEQGGYEQYF.

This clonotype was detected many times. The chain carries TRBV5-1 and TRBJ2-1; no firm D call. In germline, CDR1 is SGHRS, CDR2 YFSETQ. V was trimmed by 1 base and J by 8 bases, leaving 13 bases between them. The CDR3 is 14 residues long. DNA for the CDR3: TGCGCCAGCAGCTTGAACCGCGCCTGGGATGAGCAGTTCTTC. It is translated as CASSLNRAWDEQFF.

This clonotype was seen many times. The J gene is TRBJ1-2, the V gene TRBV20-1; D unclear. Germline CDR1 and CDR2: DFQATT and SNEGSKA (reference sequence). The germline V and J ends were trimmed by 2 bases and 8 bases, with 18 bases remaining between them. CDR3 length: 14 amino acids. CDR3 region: CSARYTGVSEGYTF. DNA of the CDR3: TGCAGTGCTAGATATACCGGGGTAAGCGAAGGCTACACCTTC.

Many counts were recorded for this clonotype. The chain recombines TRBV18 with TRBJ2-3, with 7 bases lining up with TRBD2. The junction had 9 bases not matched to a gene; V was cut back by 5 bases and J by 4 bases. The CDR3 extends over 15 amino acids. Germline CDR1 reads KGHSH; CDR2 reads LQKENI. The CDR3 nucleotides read TGTGCCAGCTCAATGGCTAGCGGCGGGGCAGATACGCAGTATTTT. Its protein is CASSMASGGADTQYF.

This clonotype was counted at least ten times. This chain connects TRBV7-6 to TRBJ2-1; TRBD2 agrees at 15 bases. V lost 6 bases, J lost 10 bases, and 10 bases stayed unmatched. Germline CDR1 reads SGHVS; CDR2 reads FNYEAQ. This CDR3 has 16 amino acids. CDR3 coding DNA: TGTGCCAGCAGATCCGGACTAGCGGGGGGGCCAGAAGAGCAGTTCTTC. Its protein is CASRSGLAGGPEEQFF.

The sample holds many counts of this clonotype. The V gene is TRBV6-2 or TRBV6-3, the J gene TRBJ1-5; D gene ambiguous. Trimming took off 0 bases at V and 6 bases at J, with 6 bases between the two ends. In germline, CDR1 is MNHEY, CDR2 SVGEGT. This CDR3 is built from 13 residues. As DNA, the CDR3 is TGTGCCAGCAGTTACTCGACGAGTCAGCCCCAGCATTTT. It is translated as CASSYSTSQPQHF.

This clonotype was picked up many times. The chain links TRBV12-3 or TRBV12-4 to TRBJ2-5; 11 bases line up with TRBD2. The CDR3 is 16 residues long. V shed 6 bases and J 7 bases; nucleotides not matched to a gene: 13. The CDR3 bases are TGTGCCAGCAGAACGAGTTTAGCGGGGGGGTCGGGGACCCAGTACTTC. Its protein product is CASRTSLAGGSGTQYF.

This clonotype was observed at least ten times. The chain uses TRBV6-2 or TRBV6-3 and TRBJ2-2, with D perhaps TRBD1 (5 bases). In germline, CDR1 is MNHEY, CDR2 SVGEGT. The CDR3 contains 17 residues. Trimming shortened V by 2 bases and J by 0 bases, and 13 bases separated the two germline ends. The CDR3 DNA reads TGTGCCAGCAGTTACCTTAGCAGGGCCGCGAACACCGGGGAGCTGTTTTTT. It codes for CASSYLSRAANTGELFF.

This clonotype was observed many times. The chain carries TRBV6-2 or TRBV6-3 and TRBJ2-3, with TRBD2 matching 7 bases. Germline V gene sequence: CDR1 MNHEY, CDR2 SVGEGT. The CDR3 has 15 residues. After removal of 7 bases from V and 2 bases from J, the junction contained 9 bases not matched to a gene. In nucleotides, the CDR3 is TGTGCCAGCACTCACGGGCTAGCGGACACAGATACGCAGTATTTT. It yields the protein CASTHGLADTDTQYF.

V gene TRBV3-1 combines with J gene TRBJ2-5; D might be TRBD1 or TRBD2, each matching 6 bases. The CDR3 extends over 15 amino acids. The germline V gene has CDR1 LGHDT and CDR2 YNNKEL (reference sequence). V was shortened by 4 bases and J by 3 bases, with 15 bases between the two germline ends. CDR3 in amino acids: CASSRFGGPEETQYF. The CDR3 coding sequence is TGTGCCAGCAGCCGATTCGGGGGCCCCGAAGAGACCCAGTACTTC.

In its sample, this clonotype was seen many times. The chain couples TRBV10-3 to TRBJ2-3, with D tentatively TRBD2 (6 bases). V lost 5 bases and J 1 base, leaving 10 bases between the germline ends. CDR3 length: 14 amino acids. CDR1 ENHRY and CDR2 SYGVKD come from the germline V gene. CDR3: CAISRDFGTDTQYF. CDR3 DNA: TGTGCCATCAGTCGGGACTTTGGCACAGATACGCAGTATTTT.

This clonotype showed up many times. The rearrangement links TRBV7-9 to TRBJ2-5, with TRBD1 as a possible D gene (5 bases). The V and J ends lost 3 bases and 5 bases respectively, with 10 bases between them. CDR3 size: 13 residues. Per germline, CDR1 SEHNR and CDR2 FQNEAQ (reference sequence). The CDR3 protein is CASSLTVRETQYF. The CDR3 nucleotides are TGTGCCAGCAGCTTGACAGTTCGGGAGACCCAGTACTTC.

The CDR3 reads CASGPLSTQYF. The CDR3 DNA sequence: TGTGCCAGCGGTCCACTAAGTACGCAGTATTTT. The chain recombines TRBV6-2 or TRBV6-3 with TRBJ2-3; D is unresolved. Germline CDR1 MNHEY, CDR2 SVGEGT. V lost 8 bases, J lost 8 bases, and 11 bases lay in between. The CDR3 is made up of 11 amino acids.

DNA for the CDR3: TGTGCCAGCAGGGGAGGGCGGGGGCCGCCCTACGAGCAGTACTTC. It yields the protein CASRGGRGPPYEQYF. The J gene is TRBJ2-7, the V gene TRBV27; possibly TRBD2 for D (7 bases). CDR3 size: 15 residues. V was shortened by 6 bases and J by 2 bases, with 17 bases between the two germline ends. CDR1 is MNHEY and CDR2 is SMNVEV in the germline V gene (reference sequence).

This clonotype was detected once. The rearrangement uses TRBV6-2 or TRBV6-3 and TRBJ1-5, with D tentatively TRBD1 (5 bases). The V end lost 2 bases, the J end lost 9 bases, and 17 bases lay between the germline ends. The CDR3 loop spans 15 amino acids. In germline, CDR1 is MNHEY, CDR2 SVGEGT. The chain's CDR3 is CASSYPVMRGWPQHF. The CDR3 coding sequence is TGTGCCAGCAGTTACCCCGTTATGAGGGGCTGGCCCCAGCATTTT.

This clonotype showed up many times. This CDR3 is CASSSQRGQSTEQYV. CDR3 nucleotide sequence: TGTGCCAGCAGTTCGCAGCGGGGGCAATCTACGGAGCAGTACGTC. This chain connects TRBV12-3 or TRBV12-4 to TRBJ2-7; 8 nucleotides agree with TRBD2. The CDR3 totals 15 residues. With 4 bases clipped from V and 7 bases from J, the junction kept 12 bases outside the gene matches.

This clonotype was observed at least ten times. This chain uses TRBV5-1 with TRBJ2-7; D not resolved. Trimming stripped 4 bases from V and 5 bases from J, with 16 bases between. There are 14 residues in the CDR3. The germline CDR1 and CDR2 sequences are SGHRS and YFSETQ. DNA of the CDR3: TGCGCCAGCAGCCCTAGGACCCTCTTCGACGAGCAGTACTTC. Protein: CASSPRTLFDEQYF.

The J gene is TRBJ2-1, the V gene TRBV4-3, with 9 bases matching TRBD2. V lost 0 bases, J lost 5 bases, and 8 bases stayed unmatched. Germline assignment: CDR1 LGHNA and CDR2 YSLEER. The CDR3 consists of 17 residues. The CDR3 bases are TGCGCCAGCAGCCAAGATGGGGGTAGCGGGAGAAACAATGAGCAGTTCTTC. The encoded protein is CASSQDGGSGRNNEQFF.

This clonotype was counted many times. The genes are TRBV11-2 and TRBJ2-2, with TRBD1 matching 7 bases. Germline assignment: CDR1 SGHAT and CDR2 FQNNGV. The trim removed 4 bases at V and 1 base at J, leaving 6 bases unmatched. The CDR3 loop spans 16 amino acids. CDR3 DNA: TGTGCCAGCAGCTACCACGGGACAGTGAACACCGGGGAGCTGTTTTTT. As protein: CASSYHGTVNTGELFF.

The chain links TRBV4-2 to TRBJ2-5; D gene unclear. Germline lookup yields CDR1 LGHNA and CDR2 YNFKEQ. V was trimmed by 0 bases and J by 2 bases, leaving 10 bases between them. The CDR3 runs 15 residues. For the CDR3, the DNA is TGTGCCAGCAGCCAAGAGGGCACTACTCAAGAGACCCAGTACTTC. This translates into CASSQEGTTQETQYF.